This T cell receptor beta chain is drawn from a study of shared clonotypes between healthy human individuals. Study-level points and caveats: Sharing across four donors was highest in naive CD4 (around 5%) and lowest in memory CD8 (approximately 0.4%).

As to this clone: Its matching antigen is unknown.

As defined, naive CD8 cells were CD45RO-negative and positively selected for CCR7, with terminally differentiated effector memory CD45RA+ cells excluded. The donor cohort consisted entirely of Caucasian adults residing in Nashville, Tennessee. An assay was performed, and its level was deep. Sorted-subset replicate PCR reactions were performed with about 200 ng DNA, corresponding to tens of thousands of T cell genomes. Measured with immunoSEQ multiplex PCR; TCRdb has only the in-frame clones, and not every one. The repertoire has about 2.1 million clones, approximately 94% of them found once; the top ten carry around 1.7%. The CDR3 extends over 14 amino acids. In germline, CDR1 is SEHNR, CDR2 FQNEAQ (reference sequence). Between the trimmed V and J ends, which lost 2 bases and 2 bases, there was a span of 10 bases.

The chain employs TRBV7-9 and TRBJ2-7; D may be TRBD1 (6 bases). The source material was naive CD8+ T cells from PBMCs. This TCR came from a young man in good health. Some clones in this sample may be carry-over from other donors' samples. In DNA, the CDR3 is TGTGCCAGCAGCTTAACAGGGAACACCTACGAGCAGTACTTC. Translation: CASSLTGNTYEQYF.